This T cell receptor beta chain appears in the sequencing data of a study of blood T cell repertoires in COVID-19. This CDR3 is 15 amino acids long. Germline loops: CDR1 MNHEY, CDR2 SVGEGT. After removal of 6 bases from V and 6 bases from J, the junction contained 7 bases not matched to a gene. Generated by immunoSEQ multiplex PCR, the TCRdb table keeps only in-frame clones and is missing some. The table shows hundreds of thousands of clones, with roughly 90% occurring only once. The TCR originated in a woman between 45 and 65 years old with acute or convalescent COVID-19. This chain links TRBV6-2 or TRBV6-3 with TRBJ2-2, with TRBD2 matching 10 bases. Sequencing was carried out using peripheral blood. The DNA for the CDR3 is TGTGCCAGCAGCCCGGGACTAGCGAGTTCCGGGGAGCTGTTTTTT. It is translated as CASSPGLASSGELFF.